This entry lists 22 T cell receptor beta chains sequenced from one sample in a study of CD8 T cells in ankylosing spondylitis. General study findings and limits: Ankylosing spondylitis blood appeared to carry a characteristic TCR beta motif of roughly eight highly homologous variants.

No antigen is known for these receptors. Via MiXCR, TCRdb re-called the 5' RACE reads, giving one row per CDR3 protein. The top ten clones hold approximately 1% of a sample with around 480,000 distinct CDR3 sequences, under 20% of them seen once. Sequenced sample: blood, either unsorted or a sorted T cell fraction (not recorded which). The receptors were gathered from a male donor with ankylosing spondylitis.

The V call is TRBV20-1, the J call TRBJ1-1; 9 bases map to TRBD1. V lost 5 bases to trimming and J lost 4 bases; unmatched junction nucleotides: 11. Looked up from germline, CDR1 is DFQATT and CDR2 is SNEGSKA (reference sequence). This CDR3 is built from 15 residues. The CDR3: CSASDRGGGGTEAFF. CDR3 bases: TGCAGTGCTTCCGACAGGGGGGGCGGCGGCACTGAAGCTTTCTTT.

This clonotype was seen at least ten times. The rearrangement uses TRBV29-1 and TRBJ1-3; tentative D call: TRBD1 (5 bases). The CDR3 is 13 amino acids. V shed 5 bases and J shed 7 bases, with 15 bases lying between them. Germline V CDR1 and CDR2: SQVTM, ANQGSEA. DNA of the CDR3: TGCAGCGTTTTTGACATCTGGGGGAACACCATATATTTT. Residues: CSVFDIWGNTIYF.

This clonotype has only a few counts. This sequence joins TRBV24-1 and TRBJ1-2; D is possibly TRBD1 (5 bases). Germline lookup yields CDR1 KGHDR and CDR2 SFDVKD. Trimming cost V 4 bases and J 5 bases, with 16 bases left between them. The CDR3 has 15 residues. CDR3 protein: CATSDPRDGVYGYTF. The DNA for the CDR3 is TGTGCCACCAGTGACCCCCGGGACGGTGTGTATGGCTACACCTTC.

The genes are TRBV3-1 and TRBJ2-7; 8 bases align to TRBD2. Germline V gene lookup returns CDR1 LGHDT and CDR2 YNNKEL (reference sequence). The CDR3 has 13 amino acids. After removal of 8 bases from V and 5 bases from J, the junction contained 8 bases not matched to a gene. CDR3 loop: CASGGRSPHEQYF. For the CDR3, the DNA is TGTGCCAGCGGCGGGAGGTCCCCCCACGAGCAGTACTTC.

This clonotype was seen more than once but under ten times. The genes are TRBV10-3 and TRBJ2-3; TRBD2 matches at 13 bases. Germline V lookup: CDR1 ENHRY, CDR2 SYGVKD. There are 14 residues in the CDR3. Losses at the gene ends were 10 bases for V and 2 bases for J; bases not matched to a gene: 3. CDR3 coding DNA: TGTGCCACCGGGACTAGCGGGAACACAGATACGCAGTATTTT. Protein product: CATGTSGNTDTQYF.

The J gene is TRBJ1-4, the V gene TRBV6-1, with TRBD1 identical over 12 bases. This CDR3 contains 15 residues. The trim removed 4 bases at V and 7 bases at J, leaving 4 bases unmatched. CDR1 MNHNS and CDR2 SASEGT come from the germline V gene. CDR3 bases: TGTGCCAGCAGTGGACCGGGACAGGGGGCTGAAAAACTGTTTTTT. Its protein product is CASSGPGQGAEKLFF.

The chain is built from TRBV30 and TRBJ2-7, with D perhaps TRBD1 (6 bases). V was shortened by 4 bases and J by 6 bases, with 16 bases between the two germline ends. The CDR3 has 13 amino acids. The germline V gene has CDR1 GTSNPN and CDR2 SVGIG (reference sequence). The DNA for the CDR3 is TGTGCCTGGAATAGAGGACAGCTAGGCGAGCAGTACTTC. This codes for CAWNRGQLGEQYF.

The CDR3 loop reads CASSLVSLAAETQYF. CDR3 sequence (DNA): TGTGCCAGCAGCTTAGTTTCCCTAGCGGCGGAGACCCAGTACTTC. The chain joins TRBV7-7 to TRBJ2-5, with 7 bases that match TRBD2. The CDR3 totals 15 residues. Germline trimming cut 1 base from V and 5 bases from J; bases unmatched to any gene: 7. CDR1 is SSHAT and CDR2 is FNYEAQ in the germline V gene (reference sequence). Using reference TRBV7-7 and TRBJ2-5 for the parts outside the CDR3, the full variable domain is GAGVSQSPRYKVTKRGQDVTLRCDPISSHATLYWYQQALGQGPEFLTYFNYEAQPDKSGLPSDRFSAERPEGSISTLTIQRTEQRDSAMYRCASSLVSLAAETQYFGPGTRLLVL.

This clonotype was found a few times. Here the CDR3 DNA reads TGTGCCAGCAGGGGGACAGGGAAATCGGGAGAGCAGTACTTC. Protein sequence: CASRGTGKSGEQYF. The genes are TRBV2 and TRBJ2-7, with 9 bases fitting TRBD1. V shed 6 bases, J shed 7 bases, and the junction held 10 bases outside the gene matches. Germline CDR1 reads SNHLY; CDR2 reads FYNNEI. CDR3 length equals 14 residues.

There are a few counts of this clonotype. The V call is TRBV5-1, the J call TRBJ2-5; D might be TRBD1 (5 bases). V gave up 5 bases and J gave up 1 base, with 9 bases separating them. In germline, CDR1 is SGHRS, CDR2 YFSETQ. The CDR3 runs 13 residues. CDR3 nucleotides: TGCGCCAGCAGTCAGGGTCCCCAAGAGACCCAGTACTTC. The encoded protein is CASSQGPQETQYF.

The chain uses TRBV9 and TRBJ2-1; D remains unclear. Germline V gives CDR1 SGDLS, CDR2 YYNGEE. Trimming shortened V by 0 bases and J by 4 bases, and 8 bases separated the two germline ends. This CDR3 has 14 residues. This CDR3 is CASSVAREYNEQFF. The CDR3 nucleotides read TGTGCCAGCAGCGTAGCAAGGGAATACAATGAGCAGTTCTTC.

The genes are TRBV4-1 and TRBJ2-7; 13 nucleotides align to TRBD2. Trimming took 6 bases from V and 1 from J; bases not matched to a gene: 3. The CDR3 consists of 15 residues. The germline V gene encodes CDR1 MGHRA and CDR2 YSYEKL. In nucleotides, the CDR3 is TGCGCCAGCAGAGAGGGACTAGCGGGGTCCTACGAGCAGTACTTC. This gives the protein CASREGLAGSYEQYF.

The table lists this clonotype with a few counts. V usage is TRBV12-3 or TRBV12-4 and J usage is TRBJ2-7; D may correspond to TRBD1 or TRBD2 (7 bases each). The CDR3 loop spans 14 amino acids. Trimming took off 6 bases at V and 5 bases at J, with 17 bases between the two ends. This chain's CDR3 is CASSLEGGGHEQYF. DNA for the CDR3: TGTGCCAGCAGCCTCGAGGGAGGGGGCCACGAGCAGTACTTC.

This clonotype has at least ten counts. The chain joins TRBV12-3 or TRBV12-4 to TRBJ1-1; D is ambiguous. This CDR3 comprises 11 residues. V was cut by 4 bases and J by 6 bases, with 6 bases left in between. Written as DNA, the CDR3 is TGTGCCAGCAGTTCGCGGGCTGAAGCTTTCTTT. It codes for CASSSRAEAFF.

The rearrangement uses TRBV7-3 and TRBJ2-1; no definite D call. This CDR3 region has 13 residues. Germline CDR1 reads SGHTA; CDR2 reads FQGTGA. V lost 2 bases to trimming and J lost 7 bases, with 9 bases between them. CDR3 sequence (DNA): TGTGCCAGCAGCTTAGAACTGCGGAATGAGCAGTTCTTC. Its protein product is CASSLELRNEQFF.

This clonotype has a count of ten or more. The chain is built from TRBV7-2 and TRBJ2-3; D perhaps matches TRBD2 (6 bases). The length of the CDR3 is 15 residues. V was shortened by 6 bases and J by 0 bases, with 13 bases between the two germline ends. Germline V lookup: CDR1 SGHTA, CDR2 FQGNSA. The CDR3 DNA is TGTGCCAGCAGTTCGGGACTCCGAAGCACAGATACGCAGTATTTT. Its translation: CASSSGLRSTDTQYF. The full variable domain, with the rest looked up from reference TRBV7-2 and TRBJ2-3, is GAGVSQSPSNKVTEKGKDVELRCDPISGHTALYWYRQSLGQGLEFLIYFQGNSAPDKSGLPSDRFSAERTGGSVSTLTIQRTQQEDSAVYLCASSSGLRSTDTQYFGPGTRLTVL.

This clonotype was observed a handful of times. The chain combines TRBV7-9 with TRBJ2-7; possibly TRBD2 for D (5 bases). In germline, CDR1 is SEHNR, CDR2 FQNEAQ (reference sequence). Trimming cost V 5 bases and J 2 bases, with 16 bases left between them. The CDR3 is made up of 15 amino acids. The CDR3 DNA follows: TGTGCCAGCAGCCCATCACGGACTTTTCCCTACGAGCAGTACTTC. Its protein product is CASSPSRTFPYEQYF.

This clonotype was counted a few times. The chain combines TRBV3-1 with TRBJ1-1; D is possibly TRBD1 (6 bases). CDR1 is LGHDT and CDR2 is YNNKEL in the germline V gene (reference sequence). CDR3 length equals 15 residues. Trimming cost V 4 bases and J 6 bases, with 18 bases left between them. The CDR3 DNA follows: TGTGCCAGCAGCCTCAGGGGCACCAGGAAGGCTGAAGCTTTCTTT. Translating it yields CASSLRGTRKAEAFF.

This clonotype showed up many times. V gene TRBV29-1 combines with J gene TRBJ2-7; the match to TRBD1 covers 8 bases. The J segment lost 7 bases and the V segment lost 4 bases, leaving 9 bases of the junction unmatched. Germline V gives CDR1 SQVTM, CDR2 ANQGSEA. The CDR3 length is 13 residues. The CDR3 DNA sequence: TGCAGCGTTGGGGACAGGTACTTAGAGGAGCAGTACTTC. The encoded protein is CSVGDRYLEEQYF.

This clonotype was detected only a few times. The chain combines TRBV20-1 with TRBJ2-3, with TRBD2 matching over 14 bases. The CDR3 runs to 15 residues. The germline CDR1 and CDR2 sequences are DFQATT and SNEGSKA (reference sequence). Trimming removed 2 bases from V and 10 bases from J; junction bases left unmatched: 8. The CDR3 DNA sequence: TGCAGTGCTAGACCCGGGACTAGCGGGAGAGGGTCGCAGTATTTT. This gives the protein CSARPGTSGRGSQYF.

This chain joins TRBV29-1 and TRBJ2-7, with D perhaps matching TRBD2 (6 bases). CDR1 and CDR2 from the germline V gene are SQVTM and ANQGSEA. The CDR3 is 13 residues long. V was shortened by 4 bases and J by 4 bases, with 14 bases between the two germline ends. CDR3 amino acids: CSVVDGSLYEQYF. The CDR3 DNA reads as TGCAGCGTTGTCGACGGGAGTCTATACGAGCAGTACTTC.

V and J are TRBV24-1 and TRBJ2-3; 9 bases are shared with TRBD1. V dropped 6 bases and J dropped 2; count of bases not matched to a gene: 5. Germline values: CDR1 KGHDR, CDR2 SFDVKD. This CDR3 is 15 amino acids long. The CDR3 is CATSRTGDSTDTQYF. CDR3 sequence (DNA): TGTGCCACCAGTAGGACAGGGGATTCCACAGATACGCAGTATTTT.